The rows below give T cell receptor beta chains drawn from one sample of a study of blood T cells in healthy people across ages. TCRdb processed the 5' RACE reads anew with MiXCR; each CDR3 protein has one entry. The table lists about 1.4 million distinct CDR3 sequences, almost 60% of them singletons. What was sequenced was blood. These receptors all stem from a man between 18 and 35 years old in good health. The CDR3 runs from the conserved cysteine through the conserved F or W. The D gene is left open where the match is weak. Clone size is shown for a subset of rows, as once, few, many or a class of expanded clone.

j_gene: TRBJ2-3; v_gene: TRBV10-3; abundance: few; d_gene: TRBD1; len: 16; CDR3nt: TGTGCCATCAGTGATATCGGGACAGAGTACACAGATACGCAGTATTTT; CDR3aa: CAISDIGTEYTDTQYF
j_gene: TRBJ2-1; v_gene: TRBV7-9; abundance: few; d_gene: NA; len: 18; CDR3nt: TGTGCCAGCAGGGACCCCCCCAATAGGAACAGCTCCTACAATGAGCAGTTCTTC; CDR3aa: CASRDPPNRNSSYNEQFF
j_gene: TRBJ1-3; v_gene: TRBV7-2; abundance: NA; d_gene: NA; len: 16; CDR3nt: TGTGCCAGCAGCCCAACAGCCTTTTACTCTGGAAACACCATATATTTT; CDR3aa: CASSPTAFYSGNTIYF
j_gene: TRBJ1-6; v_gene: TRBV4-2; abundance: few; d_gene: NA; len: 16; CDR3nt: TGTGCCAGCAGCCTCGCTCCAGGGAAAATCTATTCACCCCTCCACTTT; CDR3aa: CASSLAPGKIYSPLHF
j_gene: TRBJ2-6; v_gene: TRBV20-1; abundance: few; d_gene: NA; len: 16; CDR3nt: TGCAGTGGAGTGGTAGGGCCCTCCTCTGGGGCCAACGTCCTGACTTTC; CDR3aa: CSGVVGPSSGANVLTF
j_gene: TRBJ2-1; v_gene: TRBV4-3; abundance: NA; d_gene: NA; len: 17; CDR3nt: TGCGCCAGCAGCCAAGATGTGGACGGATCCCTCTACAATGAGCAGTTCTTC; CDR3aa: CASSQDVDGSLYNEQFF
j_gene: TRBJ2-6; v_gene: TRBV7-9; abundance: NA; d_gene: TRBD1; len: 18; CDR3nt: TGTGCCAGCAGCCCCAAGGGACAGGGGAAGGCTGGGGCCAACGTCCTGACTTTC; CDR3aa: CASSPKGQGKAGANVLTF
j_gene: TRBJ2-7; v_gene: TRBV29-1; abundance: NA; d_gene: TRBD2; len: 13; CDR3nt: TGCAGCGAAAGACTAGCGGGAGTTCATGAGCAGTACTTC; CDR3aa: CSERLAGVHEQYF
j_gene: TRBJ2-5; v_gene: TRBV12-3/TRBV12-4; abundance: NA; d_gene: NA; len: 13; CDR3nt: TGTGCCAGCAGTTTATGGGGAGAAAAGACCCAGTACTTC; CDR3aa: CASSLWGEKTQYF
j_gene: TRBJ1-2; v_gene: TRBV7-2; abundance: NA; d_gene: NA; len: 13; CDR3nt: TGTGCCAGCAGCTTATCCGGCACAAATGGCTACACCTTC; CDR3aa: CASSLSGTNGYTF
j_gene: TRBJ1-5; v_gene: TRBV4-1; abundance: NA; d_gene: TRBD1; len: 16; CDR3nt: TGCGCCAACAGCCCAATACCTGGACAGGAGAATCAGCCCCAGCATTTT; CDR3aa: CANSPIPGQENQPQHF
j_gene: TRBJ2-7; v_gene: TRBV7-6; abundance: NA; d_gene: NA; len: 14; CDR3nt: TGTGCCAGCAGCTACAGCAGGGTGGGGTACGAGCAGTACTTC; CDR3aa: CASSYSRVGYEQYF
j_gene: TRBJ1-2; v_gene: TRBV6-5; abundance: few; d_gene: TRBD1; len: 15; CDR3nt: TGTGCCAGCAGTGGAGACAGGGGGCAGGTCTATGGCTACACCTTC; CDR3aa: CASSGDRGQVYGYTF
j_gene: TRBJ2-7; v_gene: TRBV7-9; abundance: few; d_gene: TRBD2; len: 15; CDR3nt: TGTGCCAGCAGTGGGGGACTAGCGCACTCCTACGAGCAGTACTTC; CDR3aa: CASSGGLAHSYEQYF
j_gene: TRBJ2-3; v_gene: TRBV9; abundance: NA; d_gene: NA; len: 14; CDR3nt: TGTGCCAGCAGCGTTGGGCTAGTGGAAGATACGCAGTATTTT; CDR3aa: CASSVGLVEDTQYF
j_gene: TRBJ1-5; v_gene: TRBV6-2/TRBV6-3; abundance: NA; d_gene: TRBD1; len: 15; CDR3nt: TGTGCCAGCAGTTACCGCCGGGACAGTTATCAGCCCCAGCATTTT; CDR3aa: CASSYRRDSYQPQHF
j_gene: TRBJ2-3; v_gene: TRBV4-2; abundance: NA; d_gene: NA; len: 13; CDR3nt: TGTGCCAGCAGCCAACAGAGTCCAGATACGCAGTATTTT; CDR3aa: CASSQQSPDTQYF
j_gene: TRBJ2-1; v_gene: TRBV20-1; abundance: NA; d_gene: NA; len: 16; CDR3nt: TGCAGTGCTAGAGGGCTAGTGACCGGGGAACGAAATGAGCAGTTCTTC; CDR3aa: CSARGLVTGERNEQFF
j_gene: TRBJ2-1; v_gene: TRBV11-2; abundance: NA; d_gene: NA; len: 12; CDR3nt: TGTGCCAGCAGCGGGGACCTAAACTCGCAGTTCTTC; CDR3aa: CASSGDLNSQFF
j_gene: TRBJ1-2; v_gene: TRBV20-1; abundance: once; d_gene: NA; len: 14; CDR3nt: TGCAGTGCTAGAGATGAAAGGGGTTTGGGGGGCTACACCTTC; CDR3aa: CSARDERGLGGYTF
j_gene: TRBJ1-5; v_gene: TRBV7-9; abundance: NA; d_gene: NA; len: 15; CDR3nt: TGTGCCAGCAGCTTAGTGGGGGTTGGAGATCAGCCCCAGCATTTT; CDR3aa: CASSLVGVGDQPQHF
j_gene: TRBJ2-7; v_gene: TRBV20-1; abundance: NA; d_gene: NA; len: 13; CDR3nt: TGCAGTGCTAGTCGGGGGAGGAGGTACGAGCAGTACTTC; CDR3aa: CSASRGRRYEQYF
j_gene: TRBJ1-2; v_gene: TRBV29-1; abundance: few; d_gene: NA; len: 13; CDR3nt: TGCAGCGTTGCTGCACAGCCTGAGGGGGGCTACACCTTC; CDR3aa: CSVAAQPEGGYTF
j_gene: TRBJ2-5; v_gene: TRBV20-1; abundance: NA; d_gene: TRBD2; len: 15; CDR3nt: TGCAGTGTTTCGCCGGGACTAGCGGAGCAAGAGACCCAGTACTTC; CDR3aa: CSVSPGLAEQETQYF
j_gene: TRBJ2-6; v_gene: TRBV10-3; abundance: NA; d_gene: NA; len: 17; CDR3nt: TGTGCCACCTTAGGGGAAAGATGGTCGTTTGGGGCCAACGTCCTGACTTTC; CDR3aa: CATLGERWSFGANVLTF
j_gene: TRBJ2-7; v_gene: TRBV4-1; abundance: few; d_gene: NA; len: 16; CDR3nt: TGCGCCAGCAGCCAAGAATGGGTAACGGAATCCTACGAGCAGTACTTC; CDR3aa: CASSQEWVTESYEQYF
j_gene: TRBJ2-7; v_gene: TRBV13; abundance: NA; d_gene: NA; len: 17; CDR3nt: TGTGCCAGCAGCCATGGGAGGGGGGGAACATATTCCTACGAGCAGTACTTC; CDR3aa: CASSHGRGGTYSYEQYF
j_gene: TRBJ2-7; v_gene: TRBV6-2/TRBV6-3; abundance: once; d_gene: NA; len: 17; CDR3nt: TGTGCCAGCAGTTACTCCACGCCCGGAAGGAACTCCTACGAGCAGGACTTC; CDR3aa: CASSYSTPGRNSYEQDF
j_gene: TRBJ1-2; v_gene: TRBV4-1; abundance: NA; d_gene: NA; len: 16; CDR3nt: TGCGCCAGCAGCCAAGTAGTGAACACACGACTTTATGGCTACACCTTC; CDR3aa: CASSQVVNTRLYGYTF
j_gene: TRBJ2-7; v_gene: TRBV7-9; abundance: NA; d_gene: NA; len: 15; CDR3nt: TGTGCCAGCAGCTTCCAGGGGATCTCCTACAATGAGCAGTACTTC; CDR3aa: CASSFQGISYNEQYF
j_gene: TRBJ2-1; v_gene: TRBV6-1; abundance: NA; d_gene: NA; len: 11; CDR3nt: TGTGCCAGCGACCCGGCCTATGAGCAGTTCTTC; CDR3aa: CASDPAYEQFF
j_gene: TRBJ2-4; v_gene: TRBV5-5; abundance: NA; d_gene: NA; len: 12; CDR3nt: TGTGCCAGCAGCTCCGGGAAAAACACTCAGTACTTC; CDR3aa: CASSSGKNTQYF
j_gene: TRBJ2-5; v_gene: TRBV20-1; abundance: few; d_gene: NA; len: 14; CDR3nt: TGCAGTGCTAGAGGTACAGGGAGGAGAGAGACCCAGTACTTC; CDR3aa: CSARGTGRRETQYF
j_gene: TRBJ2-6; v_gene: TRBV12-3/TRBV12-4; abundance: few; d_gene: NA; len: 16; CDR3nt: TGTGCCAGCAGTTTGAGGCCCATCTCTGGGGCCAACGTCCTGACTTTC; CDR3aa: CASSLRPISGANVLTF
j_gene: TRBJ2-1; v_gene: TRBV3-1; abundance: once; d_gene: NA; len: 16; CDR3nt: TGTGCCAGCGGCGCAGAAACAGGAAACTCCTACAATGAGCAGTTCTTC; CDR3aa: CASGAETGNSYNEQFF
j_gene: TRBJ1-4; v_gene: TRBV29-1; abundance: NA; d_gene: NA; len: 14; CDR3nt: TGCAGCGTTGCGGCCGTATACACTAATGAAAAACTGTTTTTT; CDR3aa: CSVAAVYTNEKLFF
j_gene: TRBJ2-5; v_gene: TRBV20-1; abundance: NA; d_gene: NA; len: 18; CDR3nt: TGCAGTGCTAGCAAGTGGACCTTGGGCGGGCGTCTCCAAGAGACCCAGTACTTC; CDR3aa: CSASKWTLGGRLQETQYF
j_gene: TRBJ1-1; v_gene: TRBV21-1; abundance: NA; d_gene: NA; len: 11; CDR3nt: TGTGCCAGACCCCTAAACACTGAAGCTTTCTTT; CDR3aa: CARPLNTEAFF
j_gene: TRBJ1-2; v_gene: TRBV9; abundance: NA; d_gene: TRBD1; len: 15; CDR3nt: TGTGCCAGCAGCGGGGACAGGGGGCAAAACTATGGCTACACCTTC; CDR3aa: CASSGDRGQNYGYTF
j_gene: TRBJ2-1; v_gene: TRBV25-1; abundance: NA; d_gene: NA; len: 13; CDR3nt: TGTGCCAGCAGTGAATTCGGTTACAATGAGCAGTTCTTC; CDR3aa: CASSEFGYNEQFF
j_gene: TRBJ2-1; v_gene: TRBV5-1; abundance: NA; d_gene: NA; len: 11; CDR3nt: TGCGCCAGCAGCCCGGACGATGAGCAGTTCTTC; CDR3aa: CASSPDDEQFF
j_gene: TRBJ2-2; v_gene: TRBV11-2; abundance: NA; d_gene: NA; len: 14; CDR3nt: TGTGCCAGCAGCTTAATTTGGGGGACCGGGGAGCTGTTTTTT; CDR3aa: CASSLIWGTGELFF
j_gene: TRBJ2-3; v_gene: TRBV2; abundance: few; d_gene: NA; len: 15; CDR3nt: TGTGCCAGCATCGGCCCTGATCGATGGGGAGATACGCAGTATTTT; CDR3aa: CASIGPDRWGDTQYF
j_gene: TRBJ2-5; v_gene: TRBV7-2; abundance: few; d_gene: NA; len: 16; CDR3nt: TGTGCCAGCAGCCCTTATCGGGCCCGCGGCCAAGAGACCCAGTACTTC; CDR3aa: CASSPYRARGQETQYF
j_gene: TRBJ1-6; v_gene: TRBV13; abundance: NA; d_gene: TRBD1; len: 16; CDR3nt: TGTGCCAGCAGCTTAGGACAGGGGATGGTCAATTCACCCCTCCACTTT; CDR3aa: CASSLGQGMVNSPLHF
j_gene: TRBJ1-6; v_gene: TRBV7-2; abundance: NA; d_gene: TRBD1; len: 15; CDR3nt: TGTGCCAGCAGCTTAGGTAGGGACAGGGGATCACCCCTCCACTTT; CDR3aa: CASSLGRDRGSPLHF
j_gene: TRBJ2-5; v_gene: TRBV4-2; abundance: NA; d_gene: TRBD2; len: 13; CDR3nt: TGTGCCAGCAGCCAAGCCCCTAGCGGAGCTCAGTACTTC; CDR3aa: CASSQAPSGAQYF
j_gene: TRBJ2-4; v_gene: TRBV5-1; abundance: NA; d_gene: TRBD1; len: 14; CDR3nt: TGCGCCAGCAGCTCAACCGGGACAGCAAACATTCAGTACTTC; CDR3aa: CASSSTGTANIQYF
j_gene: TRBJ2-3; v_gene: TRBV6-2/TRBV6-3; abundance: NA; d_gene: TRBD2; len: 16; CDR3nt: TGTGCCAGCAGTTACCCCCCTAGCGGGCGATTGGATACGCAGTATTTT; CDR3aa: CASSYPPSGRLDTQYF
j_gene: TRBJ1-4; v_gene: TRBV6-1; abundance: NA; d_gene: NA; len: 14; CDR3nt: TGTGCCACCACAGACTTCGGGGTTGGGGAAAAACTGTTTTTT; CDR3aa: CATTDFGVGEKLFF
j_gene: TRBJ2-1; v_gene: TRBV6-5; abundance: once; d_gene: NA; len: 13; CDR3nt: TGTGCCAGCAGTGACTCACGGGCGCGGGAGCAGTTCTTC; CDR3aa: CASSDSRAREQFF
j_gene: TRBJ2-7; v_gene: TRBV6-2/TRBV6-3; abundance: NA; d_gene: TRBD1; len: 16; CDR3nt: TGTGCCAGCAGCCCCCTCGGACAGGGAACTTCCTACGAGCAGTACTTC; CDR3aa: CASSPLGQGTSYEQYF